Only a few counts were recorded for the clone carrying this T cell receptor beta chain. Its target is not known. This clone may be a read error of a much larger clone one base away. The record originates from a study of human T cells and chemical hapten exposure. About the research overall: Small pooled library volume differences chiefly drove per-sample TCR yield variation. Study results and caveats: Those TCRs sitting above 1 in 1000 frequency stayed the same with DPC sensitization.

Extraction of total RNA was performed on unfractionated whole blood. The library tagged individual cDNA molecules with unique molecular identifiers. Original processing notes: The median was about 100,000 TCRs per sample, ranging roughly 20,000 to 750,000. TCRdb reprocessed the reads with MiXCR, giving one entry per CDR3 protein. In this record, the V and J calls reflect TCRdb's handling and not the investigators' own analysis. The table has about 120,000 distinct CDR3 sequences, over 7% seen once. CDR1 SGHAT and CDR2 FQNNGV come from the germline V gene. The V gene end was trimmed by 6 bases and the J gene end by 2 bases; junction bases not matched to a gene: 4. The CDR3 runs 14 residues.

This TCR derives from a human donor in good health. Some clones in this sample may be carry-over from other donors' samples. The sequenced material came from whole blood. The chain uses TRBV11-2 and TRBJ2-7, with 10 positions matching TRBD1. This CDR3 reads CASRPGQGAYEQYF. The DNA for the CDR3 is TGTGCCAGCAGACCCGGACAGGGGGCCTACGAGCAGTACTTC.